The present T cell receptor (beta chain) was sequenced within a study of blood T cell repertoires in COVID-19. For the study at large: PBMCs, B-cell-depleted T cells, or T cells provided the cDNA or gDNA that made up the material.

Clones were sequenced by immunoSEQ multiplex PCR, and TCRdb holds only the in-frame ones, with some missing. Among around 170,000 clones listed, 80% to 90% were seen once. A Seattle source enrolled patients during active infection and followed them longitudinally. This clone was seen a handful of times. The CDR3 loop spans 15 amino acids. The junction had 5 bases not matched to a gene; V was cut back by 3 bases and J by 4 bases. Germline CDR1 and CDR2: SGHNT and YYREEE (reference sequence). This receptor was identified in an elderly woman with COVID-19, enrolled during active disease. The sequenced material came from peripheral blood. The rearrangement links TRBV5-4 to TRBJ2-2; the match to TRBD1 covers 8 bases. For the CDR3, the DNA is TGTGCCAGCAGCTCCCGGACAGGGTTCACCGGGGAGCTGTTTTTT. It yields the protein CASSSRTGFTGELFF.